The 27 T cell receptor beta chains given below trace back to one sample, sequenced in a study of blood T cells in healthy people across ages. Alongside a J-beta primer mix, a sample-barcoded 5' primer served in a second PCR lasting about 7 to 12 cycles. A single record per CDR3 protein comes from TCRdb applying MiXCR to the 5' RACE reads. The repertoire holds 450,000 to 700,000 distinct CDR3 sequences, with 27% as singletons. Specimen: blood. Receptor source: a woman in her seventies in good health.

This chain uses TRBV7-2 with TRBJ2-7, with TRBD2 identical over 8 bases. The CDR3 loop spans 15 amino acids. The germline V gene encodes CDR1 SGHTA and CDR2 FQGNSA. The trim removed 2 bases at V and 2 bases at J, leaving 5 bases unmatched. The CDR3 nucleotides are TGTGCCAGCAGCTTACAGCGGGGGCCCCCCTACGAGCAGTACTTC. It yields the protein CASSLQRGPPYEQYF.

This clonotype showed up just a few times. The chain is built from TRBV5-1 and TRBJ1-1, with D unresolved. The length of the CDR3 is 12 residues. V was shortened by 5 bases and J by 2 bases, with 7 bases between the two germline ends. The germline gives CDR1 SGHRS, CDR2 YFSETQ. This chain's CDR3 is CASREINTEAFF. The CDR3 nucleotides are TGCGCCAGCAGGGAGATTAACACTGAAGCTTTCTTT.

DNA of the CDR3: TGTGCCAGCAGTGCCCTACCAGGGTTTAATCAGCCCCAGCATTTT. This sequence encodes CASSALPGFNQPQHF. V and J are TRBV2 and TRBJ1-5; perhaps TRBD1 as D (5 bases). Germline V gene sequence: CDR1 SNHLY, CDR2 FYNNEI. The CDR3 runs 15 residues. Trimming removed 4 bases from V and 4 bases from J, with 14 bases in between. Full variable domain (remainder filled in from reference TRBV2 and TRBJ1-5): EPEVTQTPSHQVTQMGQEVILRCVPISNHLYFYWYRQILGQKVEFLVSFYNNEISEKSEIFDDQFSVERPDGSNFTLKIRSTKLEDSAMYFCASSALPGFNQPQHFGDGTRLSIL.

The J gene is TRBJ1-2, the V gene TRBV20-1, with TRBD1 identical over 8 bases. This CDR3 contains 11 residues. Germline CDR1 and CDR2: DFQATT and SNEGSKA (reference sequence). The CDR3 DNA reads TGCAGGCCAGGGGGCGAGTATGGCTACACCTTC. It specifies CRPGGEYGYTF.

V gene TRBV6-6 combines with J gene TRBJ2-6; TRBD1 agrees at 7 bases. Germline-derived CDR1 and CDR2 are MNHNY and SVGAGI (reference sequence). The V segment lost 2 bases and the J segment 0 bases; nucleotides outside the gene matches: 1. CDR3 length equals 16 residues. The CDR3 loop is CASSYPGGSGANVLTF. The DNA of the CDR3 is TGTGCCAGCAGTTACCCAGGGGGCTCTGGGGCCAACGTCCTGACTTTC.

This clonotype was picked up a small number of times. This chain joins TRBV14 and TRBJ2-7; D possibly corresponds to TRBD2 (6 bases). Germline V lookup: CDR1 SGHDN, CDR2 FVKESK. V was cut by 4 bases and J by 3 bases, with 10 bases left in between. The CDR3 runs 13 residues. The CDR3: CASSPGLRYEQYF. The DNA of the CDR3 is TGTGCCAGCAGCCCGGGACTCCGCTACGAGCAGTACTTC.

The chain employs TRBV20-1 and TRBJ2-1, with unresolved D. The end of the DNA is better explained by TRBJ2-5, so the J call may be wrong. Germline assignment: CDR1 DFQATT and CDR2 SNEGSKA (reference sequence). This CDR3 has 12 amino acids. CDR3 amino acids: CSARDSTVTQYF. CDR3 DNA sequence: TGCAGTGCTAGAGACAGCACGGTGACCCAGTACTTC.

The genes are TRBV20-1 and TRBJ2-5; 10 bases fit TRBD1. The J call may be incorrect, as the DNA end agrees better with TRBJ2-1. Germline CDR1 DFQATT, CDR2 SNEGSKA (reference sequence). The CDR3 is made up of 14 amino acids. For the CDR3, the DNA is TGCAGTGCTAGGATGGGACAGGGGAGGAATGAGCAGTTCTTC. Protein: CSARMGQGRNEQFF.

This clonotype was seen more than once but under ten times. The chain joins TRBV27 to TRBJ1-5; 8 bases align to TRBD1. Germline V gene sequence: CDR1 MNHEY, CDR2 SMNVEV (reference sequence). The CDR3 runs 15 residues. After removal of 2 bases from V and 6 bases from J, the junction contained 6 bases not matched to a gene. The CDR3 region is CASSLMSGGGQPQHF. The CDR3 region has the DNA TGTGCCAGCAGTTTAATGTCAGGGGGCGGTCAGCCCCAGCATTTT.

This clonotype showed up just a few times. A read error may produce the germline difference seen at one junction end. The chain employs TRBV13 and TRBJ1-2; 9 nucleotides line up with TRBD1. This CDR3 is built from 13 residues. Germline lookup yields CDR1 PRHDT and CDR2 FYEKMQ (reference sequence). CDR3 sequence: CASSRTGDYDYTF. CDR3 in DNA: TGTGCCAGCAGCCGGACAGGGGACTATGACTACACCTTC.

Details on this clonotype: One end of the junction does not line up with germline, which may come from a read error. The chain has TRBV4-2 and TRBJ1-5; possibly TRBD1 for D (5 bases). The CDR3 totals 17 residues. The germline gives CDR1 LGHNA, CDR2 YNFKEQ. In DNA, the CDR3 is TGTGCCAGCAGCCAAGATCAGGCGGGGCTGAGCAGTCAGCCCCAGCATTTT. This translates into CASSQDQAGLSSQPQHF.

This clonotype was found many times. Written as DNA, the CDR3 is TGTGCCAGCAGTTACGGGACAGGGTATGAAAAACTGTTTTTT. This sequence encodes CASSYGTGYEKLFF. The chain joins TRBV6-5 to TRBJ1-4, with TRBD1 matching over 9 bases. The V and J ends lost 2 bases and 6 bases, in that order; junction bases with no gene match: 1. CDR1 is MNHEY and CDR2 is SVGAGI in the germline V gene. The CDR3 spans 14 residues.

This clonotype was detected a few times. The chain joins TRBV24-1 to TRBJ2-1; 9 bases match TRBD1. CDR3 size: 17 residues. Trimming took 4 bases from V and 2 from J; bases not matched to a gene: 8. Germline CDR1 and CDR2: KGHDR and SFDVKD. The CDR3 DNA is TGTGCCACCAGTGACCTCACACAGGGGGCGACCTACAATGAGCAGTTCTTC. This encodes CATSDLTQGATYNEQFF.

The gene calls are TRBV4-1 and TRBJ2-7; 8 nucleotides line up with TRBD2. The J call may be wrong; the DNA end is better matched by TRBJ2-1. The CDR3 runs 17 residues. Germline CDR1 and CDR2: MGHRA and YSYEKL. The CDR3 coding sequence is TGCGCCAGCAGCCAAGATCCCCGGACTAGCTTTTTCAATGAGCAGTTCTTC. This encodes CASSQDPRTSFFNEQFF.

V is TRBV4-3 and J is TRBJ1-2, with 7 bases matching TRBD1. Germline lookup yields CDR1 LGHNA and CDR2 YSLEER. V trimming: 3 bases; J trimming: 0 bases; junction bases outside the gene matches: 10. The CDR3 has 17 amino acids. The CDR3 sequence is CASSQGADRRANYGYTF. The CDR3 DNA is TGCGCCAGCAGCCAGGGAGCGGACAGGCGAGCTAACTATGGCTACACCTTC.

The V call is TRBV20-1, the J call TRBJ2-3; 7 bases match TRBD2. CDR1 DFQATT and CDR2 SNEGSKA come from the germline V gene (reference sequence). The CDR3 length is 15 residues. Trimming took 2 bases from V and 2 from J; bases not matched to a gene: 7. This CDR3 is CSARSASGYTDTQYF. DNA of the CDR3: TGCAGTGCTAGATCAGCTAGCGGATACACAGATACGCAGTATTTT.

The J gene is TRBJ2-3, the V gene TRBV7-9; 8 nucleotides line up with TRBD2. J was trimmed by 1 base and V by 2 bases; bases with no gene match: 5. The CDR3 length is 16 residues. The germline V gene has CDR1 SEHNR and CDR2 FQNEAQ (reference sequence). The CDR3 reads CASSLSSRGGTDTQYF. DNA for the CDR3: TGTGCCAGCAGCTTATCCTCGCGGGGGGGCACAGATACGCAGTATTTT.

DNA of the CDR3: TGCAGTGCTAGAGATCCGGGTCCCAATGAGCAGTTCTTC. Its translation is CSARDPGPNEQFF. The chain couples TRBV20-1 to TRBJ2-1; D remains ambiguous. The CDR3 length is 13 residues. The V gene's germline CDR1 is DFQATT and CDR2 SNEGSKA (reference sequence). The ends were cut back, 0 bases at V and 6 bases at J, with 9 bases in the middle.

The chain couples TRBV7-9 to TRBJ2-5; 10 bases fit TRBD1. The DNA end favors TRBJ2-7, so the J call may be wrong. The CDR3 is made up of 15 amino acids. Germline values: CDR1 SEHNR, CDR2 FQNEAQ (reference sequence). The CDR3: CASSSRGTGVHEQYF. CDR3 DNA: TGTGCCAGCAGTAGCCGTGGGACAGGGGTCCACGAGCAGTACTTC.

The rearrangement joins TRBV6-5 to TRBJ2-3; the D gene is possibly TRBD1 (7 bases). The CDR3 is 14 amino acids. Germline loops: CDR1 MNHEY, CDR2 SVGAGI. Trimming took off 2 bases at V and 5 bases at J, with 11 bases between the two ends. CDR3 sequence (DNA): TGTGCCAGCAGTTACAGACAGGGAGGAGATACGCAGTATTTT. Protein sequence: CASSYRQGGDTQYF.

This clonotype was recorded a few times. The chain has TRBV9 and TRBJ1-2; 10 bases line up with TRBD1. V shed 4 bases, J shed 6 bases, and the junction held 9 bases outside the gene matches. Germline V gene data show CDR1 as SGDLS and CDR2 as YYNGEE. CDR3 size: 15 residues. CDR3 in DNA: TGTGCCAGCAGCCTATCTTTGACAGGGGGCGATGGCTACACCTTC. Translated: CASSLSLTGGDGYTF.

In its sample, this clonotype was seen a few times. The V call is TRBV19, the J call TRBJ2-5; TRBD1 aligns across 9 bases. The J call is in doubt because the DNA end fits TRBJ2-7 better. Looked up from germline, CDR1 is LNHDA and CDR2 is SQIVND (reference sequence). This CDR3 has 15 residues. CDR3 protein: CASSISPTGGYEQYF. In DNA, the CDR3 is TGTGCCAGTAGTATCTCCCCGACAGGGGGCTACGAGCAGTACTTC.

The gene calls are TRBV18 and TRBJ1-1; TRBD1 is a possible D gene (6 bases). Trimming shortened V by 5 bases and J by 3 bases, and 16 bases separated the two germline ends. Germline V gene lookup returns CDR1 KGHSH and CDR2 LQKENI. This CDR3 is built from 15 residues. This CDR3 is CASSARGERDTEAFF. For the CDR3, the DNA is TGTGCCAGCTCAGCAAGGGGGGAAAGGGACACTGAAGCTTTCTTT.

The chain carries TRBV12-3 or TRBV12-4 and TRBJ2-5; D is undetermined. Deletions cut 3 bases from V and 9 bases from J, with 14 bases between. CDR3 size: 13 residues. In DNA, the CDR3 is TGTGCCAGCAGTTTGGACCCCCTCGGGTCCCAGTACTTC. The encoded protein is CASSLDPLGSQYF.

This clonotype showed up many times. V is TRBV6-5 and J is TRBJ2-3; D is unclear. V was pared by 2 bases and J by 1 base, with 4 bases between. The germline gives CDR1 MNHEY, CDR2 SVGAGI. The CDR3 is 13 amino acids. In DNA form, the CDR3 reads TGTGCCAGCAGTTACGACGGCACAGATACGCAGTATTTT. This codes for CASSYDGTDTQYF.

The chain couples TRBV29-1 to TRBJ1-2, with 9 positions matching TRBD1. This CDR3 spans 14 amino acids. Germline CDR1 SQVTM, CDR2 ANQGSEA. V lost 2 bases and J lost 6; bases outside the gene matches: 7. CDR3 coding DNA: TGCAGCGTTGAAAGGACAGGGGTTGTCAATGGCTACACCTTC. This gives the protein CSVERTGVVNGYTF. The variable domain in full, with the rest retrieved from reference TRBV29-1 and TRBJ1-2, is SAVISQKPSRDICQRGTSLTIQCQVDSQVTMMFWYRQQPGQSLTLIATANQGSEATYESGFVIDKFPISRPNLTFSTLTVSNMSPEDSSIYLCSVERTGVVNGYTFGSGTRLTVV.

This clonotype was recorded a few times. The chain combines TRBV21-1 with TRBJ1-2; no DNA check was done on the table's D call, TRBD1. TRBV21-1 is reported as a pseudogene. This CDR3 spans 16 amino acids. The CDR3 DNA is TGTGCCAGCAGCAATGTCAGGGTATATTGTAACTATGGCTACACCTTC. It is translated as CASSNVRVYCNYGYTF.